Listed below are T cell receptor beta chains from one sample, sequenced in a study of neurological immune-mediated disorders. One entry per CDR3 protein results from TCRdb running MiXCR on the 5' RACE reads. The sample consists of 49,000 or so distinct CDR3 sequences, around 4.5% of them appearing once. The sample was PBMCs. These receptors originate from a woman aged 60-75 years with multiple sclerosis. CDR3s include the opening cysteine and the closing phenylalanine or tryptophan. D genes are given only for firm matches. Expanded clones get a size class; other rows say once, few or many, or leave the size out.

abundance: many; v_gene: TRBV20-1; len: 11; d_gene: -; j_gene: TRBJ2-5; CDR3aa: CSARRRETQYF; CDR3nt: TGCAGTGCCAGACGGCGGGAGACCCAGTACTTC
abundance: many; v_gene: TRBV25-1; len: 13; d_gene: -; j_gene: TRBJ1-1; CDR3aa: CASRSEGGTEAFF; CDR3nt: TGTGCCAGCAGATCTGAGGGAGGGACTGAAGCTTTCTTT
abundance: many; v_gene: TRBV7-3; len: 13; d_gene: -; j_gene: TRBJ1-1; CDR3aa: CASSWTLNTEAFF; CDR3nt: TGTGCCAGCAGCTGGACACTGAACACTGAAGCTTTCTTT
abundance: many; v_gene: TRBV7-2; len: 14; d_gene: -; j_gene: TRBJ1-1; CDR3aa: CASSLDRGNTEAFF; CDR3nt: TGTGCCAGCAGCTTAGATAGGGGGAACACTGAAGCTTTCTTT
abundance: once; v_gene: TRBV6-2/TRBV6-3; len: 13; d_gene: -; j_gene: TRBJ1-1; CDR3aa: CASSFMFNTEAFF; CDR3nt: TGTGCCAGCAGTTTTATGTTCAACACTGAAGCTTTCTTT
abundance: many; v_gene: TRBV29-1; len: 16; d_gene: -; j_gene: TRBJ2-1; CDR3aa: CSVVPLGGGESSEQFF; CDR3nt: TGCAGCGTTGTCCCCCTGGGGGGTGGAGAGAGTTCGGAGCAGTTCTTC
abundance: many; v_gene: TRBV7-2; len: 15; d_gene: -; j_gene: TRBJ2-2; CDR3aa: CASSLASSNTGELFF; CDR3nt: TGTGCCAGCAGCTTAGCGTCCTCGAACACCGGGGAGCTGTTTTTT
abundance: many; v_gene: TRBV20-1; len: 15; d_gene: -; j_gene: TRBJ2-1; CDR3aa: CSARGPSWSIHEQFF; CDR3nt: TGCAGTGCTAGAGGGCCCTCGTGGAGCATCCATGAGCAGTTCTTC
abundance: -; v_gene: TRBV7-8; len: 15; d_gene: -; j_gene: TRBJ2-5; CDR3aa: CASSRTRTRGETQYF; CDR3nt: TGTGCCAGCAGCCGGACCCGGACCCGAGGGGAGACCCAGTACTTC
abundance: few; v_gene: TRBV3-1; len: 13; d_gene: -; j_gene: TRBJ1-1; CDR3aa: CASSQDLDSEAFF; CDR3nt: TGTGCCAGCAGCCAAGATCTGGACAGTGAAGCTTTCTTT
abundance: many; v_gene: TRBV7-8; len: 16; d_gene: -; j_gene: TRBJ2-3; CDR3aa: CASSPQRARPADTQYF; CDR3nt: TGTGCCAGCAGCCCTCAGCGGGCCAGGCCCGCAGATACGCAGTATTTT
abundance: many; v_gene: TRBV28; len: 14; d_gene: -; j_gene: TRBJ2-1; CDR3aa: CASRSRGLGNEQFF; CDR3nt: TGTGCCAGCAGAAGTCGGGGGCTTGGCAATGAGCAGTTCTTC
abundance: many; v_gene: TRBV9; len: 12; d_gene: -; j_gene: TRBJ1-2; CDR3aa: CASGLGNYGYTF; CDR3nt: TGTGCCAGCGGTTTGGGAAACTATGGCTACACCTTC
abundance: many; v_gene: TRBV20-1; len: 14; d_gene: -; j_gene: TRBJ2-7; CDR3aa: CSARRQIQSDEQYF; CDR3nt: TGCAGTGCTAGGAGACAGATCCAGTCCGACGAGCAGTACTTC
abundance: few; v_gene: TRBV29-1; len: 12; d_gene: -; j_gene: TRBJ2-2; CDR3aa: CSVGPNTGELFF; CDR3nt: TGCAGCGTTGGCCCGAACACCGGGGAGCTGTTTTTT
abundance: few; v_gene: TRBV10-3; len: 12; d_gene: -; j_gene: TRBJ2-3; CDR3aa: CAISGGSDTQYF; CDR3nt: TGTGCCATCAGTGGGGGGTCAGATACGCAGTATTTT
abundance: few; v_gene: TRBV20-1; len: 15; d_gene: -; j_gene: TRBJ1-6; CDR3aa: CSARDYAGPNSPLNF; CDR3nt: TGCAGTGCTAGAGATTACGCAGGGCCTAATTCACCCCTCAACTTT
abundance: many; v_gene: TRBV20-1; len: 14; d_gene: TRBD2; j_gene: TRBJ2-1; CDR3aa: CSALSGEPYNEQFF; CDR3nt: TGCAGTGCTCTTAGCGGGGAGCCCTACAATGAGCAGTTCTTC
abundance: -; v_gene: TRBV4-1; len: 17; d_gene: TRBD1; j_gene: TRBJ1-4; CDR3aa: CASSPNHIGTGIEKLFF; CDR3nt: TGCGCCAGCAGCCCAAACCATATCGGGACAGGGATTGAAAAACTGTTTTTT
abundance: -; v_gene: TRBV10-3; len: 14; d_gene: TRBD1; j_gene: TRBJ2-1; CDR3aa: CAIRPGQVYNEQFF; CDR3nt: TGTGCCATCAGACCTGGACAGGTTTACAATGAGCAGTTCTTC
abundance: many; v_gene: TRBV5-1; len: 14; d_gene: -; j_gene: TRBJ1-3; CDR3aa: CASSLAVSGNTIYF; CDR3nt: TGCGCCAGCAGCTTGGCGGTCTCTGGAAACACCATATATTTT
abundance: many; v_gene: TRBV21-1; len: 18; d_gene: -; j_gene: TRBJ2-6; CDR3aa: CASSVHREHSSGANVLTF; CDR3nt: TGTGCCAGCAGCGTACACAGGGAGCACAGCTCTGGGGCCAACGTCCTGACTTTC